A single sample gave rise to the 19 T cell receptor beta chains below, sequenced in a study of T cell responses to AZD1222 COVID-19 vaccine (dated by TCRdb to 2020 to 2023). This specimen's time point label, interpreted: about 28 days (+/-7) after the second vaccine dose. The library relied on the immunoSEQ multiplex PCR assay. TCRdb carries this immuneACCESS record with in-frame sequences only. Its versions omit some clonotypes, under half of them owing to an unresolved V gene in the studies checked, with the rest unexplained. The sample yields around 71,000 clones; roughly 80% were counted once. Over 13% of the sample is taken by the ten largest. Sequencing was performed on peripheral blood, taken 28 days after the second AZD1222 dose. These receptors all come from an adult who received the AZD1222 COVID-19 vaccine.

A single count supports this clone. This chain links TRBV3-1 (or the pseudogene TRBV3-2) with TRBJ2-5, with D unresolved. Between the trimmed V and J ends, which lost 11 bases and 5 bases, there was a span of 15 bases. The CDR3 has 12 residues. Germline V gene lookup returns CDR1 LGHDT and CDR2 YNNKEL (reference sequence). The CDR3 nucleotides are TGTGCCTCCACGTCCGCCGGGGAGACCCAGTACTTC. Translated: CASTSAGETQYF.

The V gene is TRBV7-3, the J gene TRBJ1-3; D ambiguous. Deletions cut 3 bases from V and 0 bases from J, with 9 bases between. CDR1 is SGHTA and CDR2 is FQGTGA in the germline V gene. This CDR3 contains 15 residues. The CDR3 region is CASSFGQSSGNTIYF. In DNA form, the CDR3 reads TGTGCCAGCAGCTTCGGGCAGTCCTCTGGAAACACCATATATTTT. Variable domain in full (rest from reference TRBV7-3 and TRBJ1-3): GAGVSQTPSNKVTEKGKYVELRCDPISGHTALYWYRQSLGQGPEFLIYFQGTGAADDSGLPNDRFFAVRPEGSVSTLKIQRTERGDSAVYLCASSFGQSSGNTIYFGEGSWLTVV.

This clone was found once. V gene TRBV7-9 combines with J gene TRBJ1-1; a weak D match, TRBD1 (6 bases). Germline V gene lookup returns CDR1 SEHNR and CDR2 FQNEAQ (reference sequence). The CDR3 loop spans 15 amino acids. V was pared by 6 bases and J by 0 bases, with 14 bases between. The CDR3: CASRGNRDMNTEAFF. The CDR3 nucleotides read TGTGCCAGCAGAGGGAACAGGGACATGAACACTGAAGCTTTCTTT.

The gene calls are TRBV29-1 and TRBJ1-2; a possible D gene is TRBD1 (5 bases). V was clipped by 7 bases and J by 3 bases, with 30 bases between them. The CDR3 totals 18 residues. Per germline, CDR1 SQVTM and CDR2 ANQGSEA. CDR3 amino acids: CSAEKSGPLKGWDYGYTF. The CDR3 DNA reads as TGCAGCGCCGAGAAGTCGGGGCCTCTAAAGGGGTGGGACTATGGCTACACCTTC. The whole variable domain, remainder taken from reference TRBV29-1 and TRBJ1-2, is SAVISQKPSRDICQRGTSLTIQCQVDSQVTMMFWYRQQPGQSLTLIATANQGSEATYESGFVIDKFPISRPNLTFSTLTVSNMSPEDSSIYLCSAEKSGPLKGWDYGYTFGSGTRLTVV.

The V gene is TRBV27, the J gene TRBJ1-2, with 8 bases identical to TRBD1. The J segment lost 0 bases and the V segment lost 5 bases, leaving 5 bases of the junction unmatched. The CDR3 extends over 15 amino acids. Germline CDR1 reads MNHEY; CDR2 reads SMNVEV (reference sequence). CDR3 loop: CASSLGTGANYGYTF. CDR3 coding DNA: TGTGCCAGCAGTCTCGGGACAGGAGCTAACTATGGCTACACCTTC.

The V and J genes are TRBV27 and TRBJ1-3; D is undetermined. The length of the CDR3 is 14 residues. Germline values: CDR1 MNHEY, CDR2 SMNVEV (reference sequence). Deletions cut 5 bases from V and 2 bases from J, with 10 bases between. As DNA, the CDR3 is TGTGCCAGCAGTCCCCTAGGTACTGGAAACACCATATATTTT. Encoded protein: CASSPLGTGNTIYF.

The chain carries TRBV30 and TRBJ1-5, with a possible D match to TRBD1 (6 bases). This CDR3 spans 13 amino acids. V was trimmed by 5 bases and J by 7 bases, leaving 15 bases between them. In germline, CDR1 is GTSNPN, CDR2 SVGIG (reference sequence). The CDR3 is CAWVRGRGQPQHF. In DNA, the CDR3 is TGTGCCTGGGTGAGGGGCAGGGGACAGCCCCAGCATTTT.

This rearrangement joins TRBV4-2 to TRBJ2-1; 11 nucleotides align to TRBD2. The junction had 18 bases not matched to a gene; V was cut back by 4 bases and J by 7 bases. The CDR3 is 19 amino acids. Germline assignment: CDR1 LGHNA and CDR2 YNFKEQ. The CDR3 region has the DNA TGTGCCAGCAGCCTTATCGTTGGTAGCGGGGGGGCCGGTTCTAATGAGCAGTTCTTC. It translates to CASSLIVGSGGAGSNEQFF.

This CDR3 reads CASSHPTTGVNEQFF. The CDR3 region has the DNA TGTGCCAGCAGCCACCCGACGACAGGGGTTAATGAGCAGTTCTTC. V is TRBV13 and J is TRBJ2-1; 8 bases map to TRBD1. The length of the CDR3 is 15 residues. Per germline, CDR1 PRHDT and CDR2 FYEKMQ (reference sequence). V lost 5 bases and J lost 7; bases outside the gene matches: 10.

This clone occurred a few times. The gene calls are TRBV19 and TRBJ2-2; 9 positions match TRBD2. Germline assignment: CDR1 LNHDA and CDR2 SQIVND (reference sequence). With 10 bases clipped from V and 4 bases from J, the junction kept 10 bases outside the gene matches. The CDR3 runs 15 residues. Here the CDR3 reads CATSGGGGSTGELFF. The CDR3 region has the DNA TGTGCCACCTCCGGCGGGGGGGGTAGCACCGGGGAGCTGTTTTTT.

The V and J genes are TRBV20-1 and TRBJ1-1; D uncertain. The germline V gene encodes CDR1 DFQATT and CDR2 SNEGSKA (reference sequence). The V gene lost 3 bases and the J gene lost 7 bases, with 6 bases spanning the gap. CDR3 length: 10 amino acids. CDR3 loop: CSASGGEAFF. The CDR3 DNA follows: TGCAGTGCTAGTGGCGGTGAAGCTTTCTTT.

The table lists this clone with a few counts. V gene TRBV20-1 combines with J gene TRBJ2-5; D is unresolved. The CDR3 sequence is 10 residues long. Germline values: CDR1 DFQATT, CDR2 SNEGSKA (reference sequence). V was clipped by 6 bases and J by 5 bases, with 7 bases between them. The chain's CDR3 is CSAVGETQYF. The CDR3 DNA sequence: TGCAGTGCCGTCGGGGAGACCCAGTACTTC.

This chain uses TRBV18 with TRBJ2-1; D perhaps matches TRBD2 (6 bases). Germline lookup yields CDR1 KGHSH and CDR2 LQKENI. V was pared by 3 bases and J by 9 bases, with 12 bases between. The CDR3 length is 13 residues. The CDR3 loop is CASSPTGGSEQFF. Written as DNA, the CDR3 is TGTGCCAGCTCACCCACTGGGGGGAGTGAGCAGTTCTTC. Full variable domain (rest looked up from reference TRBV18 and TRBJ2-1): NAGVMQNPRHLVRRRGQEARLRCSPMKGHSHVYWYRQLPEEGLKFMVYLQKENIIDESGMPKERFSAEFPKEGPSILRIQQVVRGDSAAYFCASSPTGGSEQFFGPGTRLTVL.

The V and J genes are TRBV9 and TRBJ1-3; D gene unclear. Per germline, CDR1 SGDLS and CDR2 YYNGEE. Trimming took off 7 bases at V and 1 base at J, with 12 bases between the two ends. The CDR3 loop spans 14 amino acids. CDR3 protein: CASRPSGSGNTIYF. CDR3 DNA sequence: TGTGCCAGCCGACCTTCGGGGTCTGGAAACACCATATATTTT. Complete variable domain (other parts from reference TRBV9 and TRBJ1-3): DSGVTQTPKHLITATGQRVTLRCSPRSGDLSVYWYQQSLDQGLQFLIQYYNGEERAKGNILERFSAQQFPDLHSELNLSSLELGDSALYFCASRPSGSGNTIYFGEGSWLTVV.

The chain carries TRBV6-5 and TRBJ2-7; the D call may be TRBD1 or TRBD2 (5 bases each). With 6 bases removed from V and 4 bases from J, the gap between germline ends came to 13 bases. The CDR3 has 13 residues. Per germline, CDR1 MNHEY and CDR2 SVGAGI. The CDR3 DNA sequence: TGTGCCAGCAGCCGACTAAGACAGTACGAGCAGTACTTC. Protein sequence: CASSRLRQYEQYF.

The gene calls are TRBV5-4 and TRBJ1-2; 11 bases fit TRBD1. Germline V gives CDR1 SGHNT, CDR2 YYREEE (reference sequence). This CDR3 comprises 14 residues. Trimming at V came to 3 bases and at J to 2 bases, leaving 0 bases not matched to a gene. The chain's CDR3 is CASSWDRGNYGYTF. CDR3 DNA sequence: TGTGCCAGCAGCTGGGACAGGGGGAACTATGGCTACACCTTC.

This clone was picked up a small number of times. The J gene is TRBJ1-3, the V gene TRBV30; 11 nucleotides match TRBD1. The V segment lost 5 bases and the J segment 2 bases; nucleotides outside the gene matches: 14. This CDR3 comprises 18 residues. Per germline, CDR1 GTSNPN and CDR2 SVGIG (reference sequence). The CDR3 region is CAWDSRRTGGMAGNTIYF. The CDR3 DNA follows: TGTGCCTGGGACTCTCGTCGGACAGGGGGCATGGCTGGAAACACCATATATTTT. The variable domain in full, with the rest retrieved from reference TRBV30 and TRBJ1-3, is SQTIHQWPATLVQPVGSPLSLECTVEGTSNPNLYWYRQAAGRGLQLLFYSVGIGQISSEVPQNLSASRPQDRQFILSSKKLLLSDSGFYLCAWDSRRTGGMAGNTIYFGEGSWLTVV.

V gene TRBV5-4 combines with J gene TRBJ2-7; TRBD2 matches 15 bases. The V segment lost 4 bases and the J segment 5 bases; nucleotides outside the gene matches: 10. From germline, CDR1 is SGHNT and CDR2 YYREEE (reference sequence). The CDR3 consists of 17 residues. CDR3 bases: TGTGCCAGCAGCCGAGGACTAGCGGGGGGGCCGATGGACGAGCAGTACTTC. This encodes CASSRGLAGGPMDEQYF.

The V and J genes are TRBV28 and TRBJ2-2, with D perhaps matching TRBD1 (6 bases). V was clipped by 5 bases and J by 4 bases, with 11 bases between them. CDR3 size: 14 residues. The germline CDR1 and CDR2 sequences are MDHEN and SYDVKM. CDR3 DNA sequence: TGTGCCAGCAGTGAACAGGGAAGCACCGGGGAGCTGTTTTTT. Amino acid sequence: CASSEQGSTGELFF.